The 26 T cell receptor beta chains below come from one sample, sequenced in a study of memory CD4+ T cells and cytomegalovirus serostatus. The sort gate was single viable CD3+CD4+CD8-CD45RO+ cells for memory CD4+ T cells. Clones were sequenced by immunoSEQ multiplex PCR, and TCRdb holds only the in-frame ones, with some missing. The sample records around 25,000 clones, approximately 75% being singletons. Material for sequencing was memory CD4+ T cells from blood. These receptor sequences come from an adult in good health and CMV-seronegative.

This sequence joins TRBV2 and TRBJ1-1; the match to TRBD1 covers 7 bases. The CDR3 spans 16 residues. The germline gives CDR1 SNHLY, CDR2 FYNNEI. The J segment lost 6 bases and the V segment lost 8 bases, leaving 18 bases of the junction unmatched. Written as DNA, the CDR3 is TGTGCCAGCCTCGAATTCAGACAGGGAGGAGGGCCTGAAGCTTTCTTT. Translated: CASLEFRQGGGPEAFF.

The V and J genes are TRBV6-5 and TRBJ1-3; D uncertain. Looked up from germline, CDR1 is MNHEY and CDR2 is SVGAGI. Trimming stripped 0 bases from V and 0 bases from J, with 9 bases between. This CDR3 region has 16 residues. CDR3 region: CASSYSKQDSGNTIYF. The CDR3 DNA sequence: TGTGCCAGCAGTTACTCGAAGCAGGACTCTGGAAACACCATATATTTT.

This clone was seen a single time. The chain couples TRBV5-1 to TRBJ2-5; perhaps TRBD2 as D (5 bases). There are 14 residues in the CDR3. Germline CDR1 and CDR2: SGHRS and YFSETQ. V was cut by 2 bases and J by 4 bases, with 12 bases left in between. The CDR3 DNA reads TGCGCCAGCAGCTTCAACGGGGTGGGAGAGACCCAGTACTTC. Translation: CASSFNGVGETQYF.

The chain is built from TRBV28 and TRBJ1-4; possibly TRBD1 for D (6 bases). The length of the CDR3 is 14 residues. Trimming stripped 4 bases from V and 8 bases from J, with 14 bases between. CDR1 MDHEN and CDR2 SYDVKM come from the germline V gene. CDR3 nucleotide sequence: TGTGCCAGCAGTTCAACAGGGTTTTGGGAAAAACTGTTTTTT. Protein sequence: CASSSTGFWEKLFF.

This clone was detected only a few times. V gene TRBV5-1 combines with J gene TRBJ1-2; tentatively, D is TRBD1 (5 bases). Germline V gene sequence: CDR1 SGHRS, CDR2 YFSETQ. Trimming removed 2 bases at V and 0 bases at J, with 8 bases between. CDR3 size: 14 residues. The CDR3 reads CASSLQAANYGYTF. CDR3 DNA sequence: TGCGCCAGCAGCTTACAGGCGGCTAACTATGGCTACACCTTC.

The chain uses TRBV27 and TRBJ2-3; TRBD2 might be the D (6 bases). Trimming left V 8 bases short and J 3 bases short, with 21 bases between. The germline V gene has CDR1 MNHEY and CDR2 SMNVEV (reference sequence). The CDR3 loop spans 16 amino acids. The chain's CDR3 is CASWLRHGRETDTQYF. For the CDR3, the DNA is TGTGCCAGCTGGCTCCGGCATGGGCGGGAAACAGATACGCAGTATTTT.

The table lists this clone with a few counts. This chain connects TRBV7-2 to TRBJ1-4, with D tentatively TRBD1 (5 bases). Germline V lookup: CDR1 SGHTA, CDR2 FQGNSA. Trimming took 3 bases from V and 6 from J, leaving 8 bases between them. The CDR3 is 13 amino acids. CDR3 loop: CASSFQGDEKLFF. Written as DNA, the CDR3 is TGTGCCAGCAGCTTTCAAGGGGATGAAAAACTGTTTTTT.

This sequence joins TRBV10-3 and TRBJ1-2; 9 bases agree with TRBD1. Germline-derived CDR1 and CDR2 are ENHRY and SYGVKD. J was trimmed by 8 bases and V by 2 bases; bases with no gene match: 12. The length of the CDR3 is 16 residues. CDR3 protein: CAISEPRQGEGSGYTF. CDR3 DNA sequence: TGTGCCATCAGTGAGCCTAGACAGGGGGAGGGGAGCGGCTACACCTTC.

The rearrangement joins TRBV30 to TRBJ1-2, with 7 bases that match TRBD1. The CDR3 contains 13 residues. Germline V gives CDR1 GTSNPN, CDR2 SVGIG (reference sequence). With V trimmed by 3 bases and J by 8 bases, 9 bases remained unmatched. CDR3 residues: CAWRDYRGRGYTF. The CDR3 DNA reads as TGTGCCTGGAGAGACTACAGGGGACGAGGCTACACCTTC.

The chain links TRBV27 to TRBJ2-1; 7 bases are shared with TRBD1. Germline trimming cut 4 bases from V and 8 bases from J; bases unmatched to any gene: 20. The germline V gene encodes CDR1 MNHEY and CDR2 SMNVEV (reference sequence). This CDR3 is built from 18 residues. CDR3 sequence (DNA): TGTGCCAGCAGTTGGGCCCCGAGACAGGGTGTCCCGCAGCATGAGCAGTTCTTC. Residues: CASSWAPRQGVPQHEQFF.

Here the CDR3 reads CASSLTMGDTEAFF. CDR3 nucleotides: TGTGCCAGCAGCTTGACCATGGGGGATACTGAAGCTTTCTTT. The chain couples TRBV7-7 to TRBJ1-1; D is possibly TRBD1 (5 bases). Germline CDR1 is SSHAT and CDR2 is FNYEAQ (reference sequence). The CDR3 runs 14 residues. V lost 3 bases, J lost 5 bases, and 13 bases lay in between.

The gene calls are TRBV6-5 and TRBJ2-1; 9 nucleotides line up with TRBD1. The CDR3 loop spans 15 amino acids. Germline-derived CDR1 and CDR2 are MNHEY and SVGAGI. V lost 3 bases and J lost 5; bases outside the gene matches: 5. Here the CDR3 reads CASSYRGQGHNEQFF. The CDR3 nucleotides read TGTGCCAGCAGTTATCGGGGACAGGGCCACAATGAGCAGTTCTTC.

The chain carries TRBV7-8 and TRBJ1-1; no clear D gene. V was shortened by 5 bases and J by 1 base, with 11 bases between the two germline ends. The CDR3 length is 14 residues. CDR1 SGHVS and CDR2 FQNEAQ come from the germline V gene. This chain's CDR3 is CASSVGFGNTEAFF. The DNA of the CDR3 is TGTGCCAGCAGCGTAGGCTTCGGGAACACTGAAGCTTTCTTT.

This sequence joins TRBV28 and TRBJ2-5; 9 positions agree with TRBD1. With 2 bases clipped from V and 4 bases from J, the junction kept 5 bases outside the gene matches. CDR1 and CDR2 (germline): MDHEN, SYDVKM. This CDR3 comprises 15 residues. The DNA of the CDR3 is TGTGCCAGCAGTTTACCACAGGGGGCGGGAGAGACCCAGTACTTC. Amino acids: CASSLPQGAGETQYF.

The chain employs TRBV5-1 and TRBJ2-4; TRBD2 matches at 10 bases. The CDR3 consists of 15 residues. Unmatched junction bases numbered 3, after V lost 1 base and J lost 5 bases. The germline CDR1 and CDR2 sequences are SGHRS and YFSETQ. In DNA form, the CDR3 reads TGCGCCAGCAGCTTGACTAGCGGGGAACAAAACATTCAGTACTTC. Its translation: CASSLTSGEQNIQYF.

This CDR3 reads CASSYDLSLTEAFF. CDR3 coding DNA: TGTGCCAGCAGTTACGACCTTTCTCTCACTGAAGCTTTCTTT. The chain uses TRBV6-5 and TRBJ1-1; no reliable D call. The ends were cut back, 2 bases at V and 4 bases at J, with 11 bases in the middle. The CDR3 loop spans 14 amino acids. Germline V gene data show CDR1 as MNHEY and CDR2 as SVGAGI.

This clone was seen a single time. The chain has TRBV7-2 and TRBJ2-5; 7 bases fit TRBD1. The CDR3 length is 14 residues. Germline V gives CDR1 SGHTA, CDR2 FQGNSA. V trimming: 5 bases; J trimming: 5 bases; junction bases outside the gene matches: 8. DNA of the CDR3: TGTGCCAGCAGCAGTAGGGGGCCAAGGGAGACCCAGTACTTC. Protein product: CASSSRGPRETQYF.

The chain uses TRBV7-2 and TRBJ1-5; no definite D call. Germline V gene sequence: CDR1 SGHTA, CDR2 FQGNSA. Between the trimmed V and J ends, which lost 1 base and 4 bases, there was a span of 8 bases. This CDR3 has 14 residues. The CDR3 bases are TGTGCCAGCAGCTTAGGACTGACTAATCAGCCCCAGCATTTT. Translating gives CASSLGLTNQPQHF.

In its sample, this clone was seen once. V is TRBV5-4 and J is TRBJ2-6; 7 bases agree with TRBD2. Germline V lookup: CDR1 SGHNT, CDR2 YYREEE (reference sequence). The CDR3 length is 18 residues. The ends lost 4 bases at V and 0 bases at J; junction bases unmatched: 10. In DNA form, the CDR3 reads TGTGCCAGCAGCCTCGGGGCAGCGGGGATCTCTGGGGCCAACGTCCTGACTTTC. It yields the protein CASSLGAAGISGANVLTF.

This clone was seen a few times. J is TRBJ2-4 and V is TRBV5-4; 8 bases map to TRBD2. J lost 0 bases, V lost 0 bases, and 2 bases had no gene match. The CDR3 is 16 residues long. The V gene's germline CDR1 is SGHNT and CDR2 YYREEE (reference sequence). CDR3 DNA: TGTGCCAGCAGCTTGGAGCTAGCGGGAGCCAAAAACATTCAGTACTTC. Translated, it gives CASSLELAGAKNIQYF.

This chain links TRBV14 with TRBJ1-3; D gene uncertain. V lost 2 bases to trimming and J lost 3 bases, with 5 bases between them. The CDR3 is made up of 13 amino acids. From germline, CDR1 is SGHDN and CDR2 FVKESK. CDR3 bases: TGTGCCAGCAGCCAAAGTCATGGAAACACCATATATTTT. Its translation: CASSQSHGNTIYF.

This clone was recorded only once. The chain couples TRBV18 to TRBJ2-7, with unresolved D. Germline values: CDR1 KGHSH, CDR2 LQKENI. The CDR3 covers 17 residues. Trimming removed 6 bases at V and 6 bases at J, with 27 bases between. DNA of the CDR3: TGTGCCAGCTCGCCCTCTACGGCAAGACGGTATATCTCCGAGCAGTACTTC. As protein: CASSPSTARRYISEQYF.

This clone was recorded once. The chain employs TRBV15 and TRBJ2-7, with D unclear. Looked up from germline, CDR1 is LNHNV and CDR2 is YYDKDF (reference sequence). The V and J ends lost 0 bases and 2 bases respectively, with 5 bases between them. This CDR3 comprises 13 residues. The CDR3 spells CATSRDLPYEQYF. CDR3 in DNA: TGTGCCACCAGCAGAGATCTACCCTACGAGCAGTACTTC.

V is TRBV5-1 and J is TRBJ2-1, with a weak D call TRBD2 (6 bases). Per the germline V gene, CDR1 is SGHRS and CDR2 is YFSETQ. The CDR3 contains 14 residues. V lost 1 base to trimming and J lost 9 bases, with 14 bases between them. The CDR3 is CASSLTQLAPEQFF. Here the CDR3 DNA reads TGCGCCAGCAGCTTGACGCAACTAGCTCCTGAGCAGTTCTTC.

The genes are TRBV10-3 and TRBJ1-2; a possible D gene is TRBD1 (5 bases). CDR1 ENHRY and CDR2 SYGVKD come from the germline V gene. The V and J ends lost 3 bases and 4 bases respectively, with 18 bases between them. The CDR3 sequence is 16 residues long. CDR3 sequence (DNA): TGTGCCATCAGTGAACGTGGGCAGGGCAAAATCTATGGCTACACCTTC. It specifies CAISERGQGKIYGYTF.

This CDR3 is CASSLYNTDTQYF. CDR3 coding DNA: TGTGCCAGCAGCTTATATAACACAGATACGCAGTATTTT. The V gene is TRBV7-2, the J gene TRBJ2-3; D ambiguous. The CDR3 spans 13 residues. In germline, CDR1 is SGHTA, CDR2 FQGNSA. V was cut by 2 bases and J by 2 bases, with 5 bases left in between.